This T cell receptor beta chain was retrieved from a study of blood T cell repertoires in COVID-19. The germline CDR1 and CDR2 sequences are ENHRY and SYGVKD. The CDR3 is made up of 13 amino acids. V dropped 11 bases and J dropped 0 bases, with 11 bases sitting between them. TCRdb's table, derived via immunoSEQ multiplex PCR, lists solely in-frame clones and lacks some. The table includes some 150,000 clones, 75% to 90% detected once. This clonotype originated in a woman in her 70s with acute or convalescent COVID-19. The chain joins TRBV10-3 to TRBJ1-3, with D hard to call. Sequencing was performed on peripheral blood. The CDR3: CAVGVSSGNTIYF. The CDR3 DNA reads TGTGCCGTCGGGGTGAGCTCTGGAAACACCATATATTTT.